A selection of T cell receptor beta chains follows, all from one sample in a study of blood T cells in healthy people across ages. TCRdb called the 5' RACE reads again in MiXCR, with one record for every CDR3 protein. The sample has approximately 790,000 distinct CDR3 sequences; 62% are singletons. The sequenced material came from blood. These receptors all come from a man aged 30 to 45 in good health. Both conserved end residues are part of each CDR3. D genes are given only for firm matches. A clone size is listed for some rows: how often the clone was seen (once, few, many), or a class if it is expanded.

v_gene	d_gene	j_gene	abundance	CDR3nt	CDR3aa
TRBV4-3	NA	TRBJ2-6	NA	TGCGCCAGCAGCCAAGAGTTAGCGAAGAGCTCTGGGGCCAACGTCCTGACTTTC	CASSQELAKSSGANVLTF
TRBV2	TRBD1	TRBJ2-1	NA	TGTGCCAGCGTACAGGACAGGGACACTGAAGCTTTCTTC	CASVQDRDTEAFF
TRBV27	NA	TRBJ2-7	NA	TGTGCCAGCAGTTTATTACGGGGGGCCCCCTACGAGCAGTACTTC	CASSLLRGAPYEQYF
TRBV29-1	TRBD1	TRBJ2-7	NA	TGCAGCGTGGCGACAGGGTCAAACCGTTACGAGCAGTACTTC	CSVATGSNRYEQYF
TRBV25-1	TRBD1	TRBJ2-5	NA	TGTACCAGCAGTGCGACAGGGGGCGAGACCCAGTACTTC	CTSSATGGETQYF
TRBV6-2/TRBV6-3	TRBD1	TRBJ2-5	NA	TGTGCCAGCAGTTGGATCCCGGGACAGGGGGCGGAAGAGCAGTACTTC	CASSWIPGQGAEEQYF
TRBV6-6	NA	TRBJ2-1	NA	TGTGCCAGCAGCCGAAGCGGGTACAATGAGCAGTTCTTC	CASSRSGYNEQFF
TRBV30	TRBD1	TRBJ1-1	NA	TGTGCCTGGAGGGAGGGACAGGGAGGAACTGAAGCTTTCTTT	CAWREGQGGTEAFF
TRBV7-2	NA	TRBJ2-5	few	TGTGCCAGCACATCAAGATCAGGGTTAGGAGAGACCCAGTACTTC	CASTSRSGLGETQYF
TRBV10-3	NA	TRBJ2-1	few	TGTGCCGTCAAGGAGGGGGGGAAAAATGAGCAGTTCTTC	CAVKEGGKNEQFF
TRBV3-1	TRBD2	TRBJ2-1	NA	TGTGCCAGCAGCCAAGTAACGGGGGCCGGGACTAGCGGCACCTTCTCCTACAATGAGCAGTTCTTC	CASSQVTGAGTSGTFSYNEQFF
TRBV7-3	NA	TRBJ2-1	NA	TGTGCCAGCAGCTTAACGGTGACAGGAGACTACAAGGAGCAGTTCTTC	CASSLTVTGDYKEQFF
TRBV3-1	NA	TRBJ2-1	NA	TGTGCCAGCAGCCAAGGAGTGAACTATGAGCAGTTCTTC	CASSQGVNYEQFF
TRBV5-1	NA	TRBJ1-1	NA	TGCGCCAGCAGCTTGTCGCTGGGGGAAACTGAAGCTTTCTTT	CASSLSLGETEAFF
TRBV27	TRBD1	TRBJ2-5	few	TGTGCCAGCAGTCATCGGACAGGGGAAGAGACCCAGTACTTC	CASSHRTGEETQYF
TRBV10-3	TRBD1	TRBJ1-2	NA	TGTGCCATCAAAGGAGAGGTGGGGACAGCCTTCGGTGGCTACACCTTC	CAIKGEVGTAFGGYTF
TRBV29-1	NA	TRBJ2-7	few	TGCAGCGTTGATTCCGACGGTACCTACGAGCAGTACTTC	CSVDSDGTYEQYF
TRBV10-3	TRBD1	TRBJ1-2	NA	TGTGCCATCAGTGAGCGGGAGGGGGCAGGTGGCTACACCTTC	CAISEREGAGGYTF
TRBV2	NA	TRBJ2-3	NA	TGTGCCAGCTTTGCGAGCACAGATACGCAGTATTTT	CASFASTDTQYF
TRBV11-2	NA	TRBJ1-2	NA	TGTGCCAGCAGCGGCCAGGGCTCTGGCGATGGCTACACCTTC	CASSGQGSGDGYTF
TRBV13	TRBD1	TRBJ1-2	NA	TGTGCCAGCAGCGATCGACAGGGTTGGGCTGGCTACACCTTC	CASSDRQGWAGYTF
TRBV5-4	NA	TRBJ2-3	NA	TGTGCCAGCAGCTTGGCCTGGGTGGATACGCAGTATTTT	CASSLAWVDTQYF
TRBV7-9	NA	TRBJ2-3	NA	TGTGCCAGCAGCTTCTCTTGGGATACGCAGTATTTT	CASSFSWDTQYF
TRBV6-5	NA	TRBJ1-5	NA	TGTACCAGCAGTCAATCCCAGACCGGTCTAGCCCAGCATTTT	CTSSQSQTGLAQHF
TRBV12-3/TRBV12-4	NA	TRBJ1-2	few	TGTGCCAGCAGTACTCCCCGGGGGGGCGGTGGCTACACCTTC	CASSTPRGGGGYTF
TRBV29-1	TRBD1	TRBJ1-3	NA	TGCAGCGTGAGCGGGGACAGGGAAGCGCCTTCTGGAAACACCATATATTTT	CSVSGDREAPSGNTIYF
TRBV5-1	NA	TRBJ2-3	NA	TGCGCCAGCAGCTTGGACTCACAGGGAGATACGCAGTATTTT	CASSLDSQGDTQYF
TRBV5-1	TRBD1	TRBJ1-1	NA	TGCGCCTCTTTTGCGGGTACAGGGGCATACACTGAAGCTTTCTTT	CASFAGTGAYTEAFF
TRBV4-1	TRBD1	TRBJ1-2	NA	TGCGCCAGCAGCCGTGGACAGGCCTATGGCTACACCTTC	CASSRGQAYGYTF
TRBV28	NA	TRBJ2-4	NA	TGTGCCAGCGAGGGCAGACTAGCCAAAAACATTCAGTACTTC	CASEGRLAKNIQYF
TRBV5-1	TRBD1	TRBJ2-6	NA	TGCGCCAGCAGCTTGGCCGACAGGGGAGGGGCCAACGTCCTGACTTTC	CASSLADRGGANVLTF
TRBV7-9	NA	TRBJ2-6	NA	TGTGCCAGCAGCGCCCGACAGGTCTACTCTGGGGCCAACGTCCTGACTTTC	CASSARQVYSGANVLTF
TRBV14	NA	TRBJ2-4	NA	TGTGCCAGCAGCCAAACAGTCGTCAAAAACATTCAGTACTTC	CASSQTVVKNIQYF
TRBV12-3/TRBV12-4	TRBD1	TRBJ1-2	NA	TGTGCCAGCAGTCCGCAGACAGGGGATTATGGCTACACCTTC	CASSPQTGDYGYTF
TRBV29-1	NA	TRBJ1-1	NA	TGCAGCGTTGCAGACACCTTTGTCGAAGCTTTCTTT	CSVADTFVEAFF
TRBV12-3/TRBV12-4	NA	TRBJ1-1	NA	TGTGCCAGCAGTTTTTTAGCCCGGGCCGGGACGGCATCGGCTTTCTTT	CASSFLARAGTASAFF
TRBV12-3/TRBV12-4	NA	TRBJ1-2	NA	TGTGCCAGCAGTTTAGGAGCAGGGCTTGGCTACACCTTC	CASSLGAGLGYTF
TRBV5-1	TRBD2	TRBJ2-3	NA	TGCGCCAGCAGCTTGACCGGGACTAGCACAGGCACAGATACGCAGTATTTT	CASSLTGTSTGTDTQYF
TRBV12-3/TRBV12-4	NA	TRBJ2-1	NA	TGTGCCAGCAGTTTAATCAGGCTCTCCTACAATGAGCAGTTCTTC	CASSLIRLSYNEQFF
TRBV7-3	NA	TRBJ2-7	once	TGTGCCAGCAGCTTACGGGGCAGCCAATCCTACGAGCAGTACTTC	CASSLRGSQSYEQYF
TRBV7-9	TRBD1	TRBJ1-2	NA	TGTGCCAGCAGCGCTCTTCCGGGACAGGGGGACTATGGCTACACCTTC	CASSALPGQGDYGYTF
TRBV6-5	TRBD2	TRBJ2-1	NA	TGTGCCAGCAGTCTTAGGGTAGCGGGGGGGCCCAATGAGCAGTTCTTC	CASSLRVAGGPNEQFF
TRBV2	NA	TRBJ2-7	NA	TGTGCCAGCAGTGAGGTGGCAGGGTTTGAGCAGTACTTC	CASSEVAGFEQYF
TRBV3-1	NA	TRBJ2-7	NA	TGTGCCAGCAGCCGGTTCCAGTACTACGAGCAGTACTTC	CASSRFQYYEQYF
TRBV7-2	NA	TRBJ1-2	few	TGTGCCAGCAGCTTAGTCGGAAATCGGGGCTACACCTTC	CASSLVGNRGYTF
TRBV29-1	NA	TRBJ1-4	few	TGCAGCGCCGGACACCCTAATGAAAAACTGTTTTTT	CSAGHPNEKLFF
TRBV6-2/TRBV6-3	NA	TRBJ2-5	NA	TGTGCCAGCAGCCAGGACTATGGTGGGACCCAGTACTTC	CASSQDYGGTQYF
TRBV21-1	NA	TRBJ2-1	NA	TGTGCCAGCAGCAAAGGGAATAGCGGGGGGTCCTACAATGAGCAGTTCTTC	CASSKGNSGGSYNEQFF
TRBV18	TRBD1	TRBJ1-5	NA	TGTGCCAGCTCAGACAGGGGGGCAGGGAGCAATCAGCCCCAGCATTTT	CASSDRGAGSNQPQHF
TRBV29-1	NA	TRBJ1-2	NA	TGCAGCGTTTACCACCAACGCTATGGCTACACCTTC	CSVYHQRYGYTF
TRBV7-9	NA	TRBJ2-7	few	TGTGCCAGCAGCTTAGGGGCTCCCGAGCAGTACTTC	CASSLGAPEQYF
TRBV7-2	NA	TRBJ1-1	NA	TGTGCCAGCAGCTTAGCCCTCTCCTGGGGCACTGAAGCTTTCTTT	CASSLALSWGTEAFF
TRBV7-2	NA	TRBJ1-2	NA	TGTGCCAGCAGCCAGAATACAGGGAAAGGTGGCTACACCTTC	CASSQNTGKGGYTF
TRBV7-2	TRBD2	TRBJ2-4	NA	TGTGCCAGCAGCTTGAACGGGGGGGCCAGTGAGCAGTACTTC	CASSLNGGASEQYF
TRBV29-1	TRBD1	TRBJ2-7	NA	TGTAGCGTCGAGCACCGGGACAGAGCCTACGAGCAGTACTTC	CSVEHRDRAYEQYF